This T cell receptor (beta chain) was captured by sequencing in a study of blood T cell repertoires in COVID-19. TCRdb keeps only in-frame clones here, not all; method: immunoSEQ multiplex PCR. The sample records approximately 240,000 clones, roughly 90% being singletons. This CDR3 contains 13 residues. The V gene lost 5 bases and the J gene lost 5 bases, with 11 bases spanning the gap. Germline values: CDR1 LNHDA, CDR2 SQIVND (reference sequence). The sequence derives from a woman aged 25 to 39 with acute COVID-19. The chain employs TRBV19 and TRBJ2-3, with D hard to call. What was sequenced was PBMCs or T cells enriched from blood (not recorded which). CDR3 sequence reads: CASSLGKGDTQYF. The CDR3 nucleotides are TGTGCCAGTAGTCTGGGCAAAGGAGATACGCAGTATTTT.